This T cell receptor (beta chain) was documented in a study of early T cells in non-severe SARS-CoV-2 infection. Study as a whole: The input, bulk RNA from unsorted whole blood, was sequenced, and chains were unpaired.

The CDR3 loop spans 16 amino acids. CDR1 MGHRA and CDR2 YSYEKL come from the germline V gene. Trimming took 0 bases from V and 5 from J, leaving 13 bases between them. Findings and caveats of the study: Database matching using VDJdb favored anti-spike CD8 responses, with private and CD4 specificities left missing.

Individually, cDNA molecules had unique molecular identifiers attached to them. TCRdb analysed the 5' RACE reads with MiXCR anew, one entry per CDR3 protein. The profile shows 25,000 to 30,000 distinct CDR3 sequences, about 4.5% of them singletons. There are many counts of this clonotype. Its antigen remains unknown. The sample taken for sequencing was whole blood. This TCR came from an adult who was a healthcare worker with PCR-confirmed SARS-CoV-2 infection or an uninfected control (not recorded which). The chain employs TRBV4-1 and TRBJ1-4; D not resolved. The CDR3 nucleotides read TGCGCCAGCAGCCAAGAGTACGGGCAGATGAATGAAAAACTGTTTTTT. This gives the protein CASSQEYGQMNEKLFF.